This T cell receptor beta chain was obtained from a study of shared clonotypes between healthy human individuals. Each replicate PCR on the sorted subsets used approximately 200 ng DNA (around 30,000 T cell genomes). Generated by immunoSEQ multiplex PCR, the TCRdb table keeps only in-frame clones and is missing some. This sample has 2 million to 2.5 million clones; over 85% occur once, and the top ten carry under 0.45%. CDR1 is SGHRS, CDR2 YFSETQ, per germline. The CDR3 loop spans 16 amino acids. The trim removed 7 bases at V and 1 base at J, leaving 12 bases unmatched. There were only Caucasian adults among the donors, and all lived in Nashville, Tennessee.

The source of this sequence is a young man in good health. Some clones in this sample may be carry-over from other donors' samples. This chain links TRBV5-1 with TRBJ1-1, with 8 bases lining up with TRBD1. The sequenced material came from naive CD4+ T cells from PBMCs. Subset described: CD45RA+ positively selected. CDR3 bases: TGCGCCAGCCACGGCGGGACAGGCAGCTCGAACACTGAAGCTTTCTTT. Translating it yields CASHGGTGSSNTEAFF.